One and the same sample provided the 8 T cell receptor beta chains below, sequenced in a study of spatial heterogeneity in lung cancer. The sample's time point: sample taken at primary tumor resection. Whole RNA came from tumor, nontumor lung or frozen PBMC and was sequenced without being sorted. Via MiXCR, TCRdb re-called the 5' RACE reads, giving one row per CDR3 protein. The table includes roughly 80,000 distinct CDR3 sequences, roughly 12% detected once. The source was PBMCs, collected at surgery. The source is a male donor with early-stage non-small cell lung cancer.

V is TRBV2 and J is TRBJ2-3; D may be TRBD2 (6 bases). V shed 7 bases and J shed 1 base, with 12 bases lying between them. The CDR3 runs 14 residues. Germline V CDR1 and CDR2: SNHLY, FYNNEI. The CDR3 loop reads CASNQRRGTDTQYF. The CDR3 nucleotides are TGTGCCAGCAATCAGAGGAGGGGCACAGATACGCAGTATTTT.

The rearrangement joins TRBV30 to TRBJ1-2, with D possibly being TRBD1 (6 bases). CDR1 GTSNPN and CDR2 SVGIG come from the germline V gene (reference sequence). The CDR3 has 14 residues. V was pared by 3 bases and J by 0 bases, with 11 bases between. The CDR3 is CAWREDSSNYGYTF. The CDR3 DNA reads as TGTGCCTGGAGGGAGGACAGTTCTAACTATGGCTACACCTTC.

The chain uses TRBV5-6 and TRBJ2-3; D is perhaps TRBD1 or TRBD2 (6 bases each). Between the trimmed V and J ends, which lost 1 base and 3 bases, there was a span of 12 bases. Germline-derived CDR1 and CDR2 are SGHDT and YYEEEE. The CDR3 runs to 15 residues. CDR3 in amino acids: CASSLNPGATDTQYF. The CDR3 coding sequence is TGTGCCAGCAGCTTGAACCCGGGGGCAACAGATACGCAGTATTTT.

The gene calls are TRBV7-9 and TRBJ1-1; D not certain. This CDR3 has 12 residues. The V end was cut by 7 bases, the J end by 3 bases, with 9 bases between. Germline V gives CDR1 SEHNR, CDR2 FQNEAQ (reference sequence). The DNA for the CDR3 is TGTGCCAGCACTCCTTACGACACTGAAGCTTTCTTT. Residues: CASTPYDTEAFF. Full variable domain (missing parts from reference TRBV7-9 and TRBJ1-1): DTGVSQNPRHKITKRGQNVTFRCDPISEHNRLYWYRQTLGQGPEFLTYFQNEAQLEKSRLLSDRFSAERPKGSFSTLEIQRTEQGDSAMYLCASTPYDTEAFFGQGTRLTVV.

This clonotype was found many times. The rearrangement links TRBV7-9 to TRBJ1-4; 8 nucleotides align to TRBD1. The J segment lost 6 bases and the V segment lost 2 bases, leaving 5 bases of the junction unmatched. Germline-derived CDR1 and CDR2 are SEHNR and FQNEAQ (reference sequence). This CDR3 is built from 15 residues. The CDR3 nucleotides read TGTGCCAGCAGCTTAACAACAGGGGGAGATGAAAAACTGTTTTTT. Translation gives CASSLTTGGDEKLFF.

The V call is TRBV2, the J call TRBJ2-2, with a tentative D call TRBD2 (5 bases). Trimming removed 5 bases from V and 6 bases from J, with 16 bases in between. The CDR3 extends over 15 amino acids. From germline, CDR1 is SNHLY and CDR2 FYNNEI. Written as DNA, the CDR3 is TGTGCCAGCAGTCCCGGAACTAGTATTTCCGGGGAGCTGTTTTTT. Translated, it gives CASSPGTSISGELFF.

The rearrangement joins TRBV12-3 or TRBV12-4 to TRBJ1-6; D might be TRBD1 (5 bases). The CDR3 is made up of 13 amino acids. V dropped 6 bases and J dropped 7 bases, with 10 bases sitting between them. CDR3: CASRGRLNSPLHF. The CDR3, as DNA: TGTGCCAGCAGGGGACGGCTAAATTCACCCCTCCACTTT.

This chain uses TRBV19 with TRBJ1-5, with 8 bases matching TRBD1. Per germline, CDR1 LNHDA and CDR2 SQIVND (reference sequence). Unmatched junction bases numbered 3, after V lost 4 bases and J lost 1 base. This CDR3 spans 15 amino acids. The CDR3 spells CASSRGQESNQPQHF. CDR3 coding DNA: TGTGCCAGTAGTAGGGGACAGGAGAGCAATCAGCCCCAGCATTTT.